This TCR beta chain originates from a study of human T cells and chemical hapten exposure. Regarding time point: patch test 1, 2 weeks after DPC sensitization. Described treatment: therapeutic diphenylcyclopropenone sensitization with weekly scalp DPC. Each CDR3 protein gets one entry after TCRdb re-called the RACE reads with MiXCR. The sample shows approximately 49,000 distinct CDR3 sequences, roughly 9.5% of them seen only once. This clonotype was recorded at least ten times. The V and J ends lost 5 bases and 6 bases respectively, with 13 bases between them. Germline-derived CDR1 and CDR2 are KGHSH and LQKENI. The CDR3 sequence is 13 residues long.

This clonotype originated in a woman aged 45-59 years with alopecia areata. Some clones in this sample may be carry-over from other donors' samples. The specimen comprised whole blood, sampled in connection with sensitization to the hapten diphenylcyclopropenone (DPC). This chain joins TRBV18 and TRBJ1-2; no clear D. CDR3 region: CASSSGVRNGYTF. In nucleotides, the CDR3 is TGTGCCAGCTCATCCGGTGTCAGGAATGGCTACACCTTC.